This T cell receptor beta chain was sequenced for a study of cytomegalovirus exposure and HLA in healthy donors. Study in general: From HLA-typed donors, an early data release held some 80 million unique TCRs.

To note about this clone: The antigen is unknown. At one end the junction does not follow the germline gene, possibly because of a read error.

This CDR3 has 17 amino acids. Per germline, CDR1 SGHAT and CDR2 FQNNGV. The PCR ran on 60 Vbeta and 13 Jbeta primers. Assay: immunoSEQ multiplex PCR; the TCRdb copy retains only in-frame clones and omits some. This table holds some 110,000 clones, around two thirds found once. Whole-study results and caveats: Sequencing depth roughly uniform across donors was assumed in presence/absence analyses. With high specificity and sensitivity, the classifier reportedly diagnosed cytomegalovirus status. A prior analysis recorded that most TCR beta V segments were productive about 87% or about 30% of the time.

The chain recombines TRBV11-2 with TRBJ2-5, with TRBD1 matching 10 bases. The TCR originated in a man aged 55 to 70 in good health and CMV-seropositive. Sample: PBMCs. The CDR3 DNA is TGTGCCAGCAGCCTAGAGGGACAGGGGCTGGGGACGGAGACCCAGTACTTC. Its translation: CASSLEGQGLGTETQYF.